This TCR beta chain was observed in a study of PD-L1 blockade in urothelial cancer. Study overall: In the patient group, about 85% of the roughly 29 were males with bladder-origin urothelial cancer. The median number of T cells present in blood samples was some 140,000. Treatment start was followed by blood analysis at 3 weeks (second dose) and again at 6 weeks. The patients had undergone anywhere from 0 to 3 prior chemotherapy regimens.

The protocol was immunoSEQ multiplex PCR, while the TCRdb copy is restricted to in-frame clones and leaves out a portion. Found here are fewer than 50,000 clones, approximately 79% of them singletons; the top ten hold 10%. Documented time point: pretreatment peripheral blood. The sample was PBMCs, taken around atezolizumab (anti-PD-L1) treatment. The receptor's source is a man in his sixties or seventies with urothelial cancer.

CDR3 sequence reads: CASSVVPSGRMGAQETQYF. For the CDR3, the DNA is TGTGCCAGCAGCGTAGTTCCTAGCGGGAGGATGGGAGCTCAAGAGACCCAGTACTTC. The chain uses TRBV9 and TRBJ2-5, with TRBD2 identical over 11 bases. CDR1 and CDR2 from the germline V gene are SGDLS and YYNGEE. V was pared by 0 bases and J by 2 bases, with 12 bases of the junction left unmatched. The CDR3 is 19 residues long.